Listed below are T cell receptor beta chains from one sample, sequenced in a study of Ad26.COV2.S vaccination and SARS-CoV-2 variants. Method: immunoSEQ multiplex PCR; TCRdb's copy keeps in-frame clones and lacks some. Of roughly 380,000 clones detected, about nine tenths appear once; the ten largest clones hold 3.4%. Here the sequenced sample was peripheral blood, taken in a trial of Ad26.COV2.S vaccine versus placebo. All receptors come from a person aged 18-65 years who received the Ad26.COV2.S COVID-19 vaccine or a placebo. CDR3s include the opening cysteine and the closing phenylalanine or tryptophan. The D gene is left open where the match is weak. Not every row has a clone size; where given, it reads once, few, many or a size class.

>TRBD1|NA|TRBJ2-1|TRBV5-1
TGCGCCAGCAGCTCAGGGGACAGGGGGAACGAGCAGTTCTTC
CASSSGDRGNEQFF
>NA|NA|TRBJ1-2|TRBV5-1
TGCGCCAGCAGCTTGGGCGGTAACTATGGCTACACCTTC
CASSLGGNYGYTF
>TRBD1|NA|TRBJ1-2|TRBV6-5
TGTGCCAGCAGTTACGGGACAGTTAACTATGGCTACACCTTC
CASSYGTVNYGYTF
>TRBD2|NA|TRBJ2-5|TRBV6-5
TGTGCCAGCACCACGGGGCTAGCGGGGCAAGAGACCCAGTACTTC
CASTTGLAGQETQYF
>NA|NA|TRBJ2-2|TRBV11-2
TGTGCCAGCAGCAGCGGAATCACGACGAACACCGGGGAGCTGTTTTTT
CASSSGITTNTGELFF
>NA|once|TRBJ1-1|TRBV10-3
TGTGCCATCAGATCTACGGGACAGAACACTGAAGCTTTCTTT
CAIRSTGQNTEAFF
>NA|once|TRBJ2-1|TRBV24-1
TGTGCCACCAGCCGCTCAGGGGGGCAAGATGAGCAGTTCTTC
CATSRSGGQDEQFF
>TRBD2|NA|TRBJ2-3|TRBV19
TGTGCCAGTACCCCGAGAGGCGGGGGGGCGGCAGATACGCAGTATTTT
CASTPRGGGAADTQYF
>NA|NA|TRBJ1-3|TRBV6-5
TGTGCCAGCAGTTACGGGGCAGGGTTGGGCACCATATATTTT
CASSYGAGLGTIYF
>NA|once|TRBJ2-2|TRBV9
TGTGCCAGCAGCTATGGGCACTCCACCGGGGAGCTGTTTTTT
CASSYGHSTGELFF
>NA|NA|TRBJ2-7|TRBV3-1/TRBV3-2
TGTGCCTCCGCAAGCTCCTACGAGCAGTACTTC
CASASSYEQYF
>NA|few|TRBJ2-7|TRBV2
TGTGCCAGCAGTGATCGGTACGAGCAGTACTTC
CASSDRYEQYF
>NA|NA|TRBJ2-5|TRBV29-1
TGCAGCGTTGATTTCCAATTGGAGTCCCAGTACTTC
CSVDFQLESQYF
>TRBD1|once|TRBJ2-3|TRBV5-1
TGCGCCAGCAGCTTTCCCCGGGACAGGGTTGAGACAGATACGCAGTATTTT
CASSFPRDRVETDTQYF
>NA|NA|TRBJ1-3|TRBV19
TGTGCCAGTAGTGTCACCTCGCCGGGGGCGCTTGGAAACACCATATATTTT
CASSVTSPGALGNTIYF
>TRBD1|NA|TRBJ1-1|TRBV7-3
TGTGCCAGCAGTTCTCAGGGGGCTGCCACTGAAGCTTTCTTT
CASSSQGAATEAFF
>NA|NA|TRBJ2-3|TRBV1
TGCACCAGCAGCCAGCCCCGGCGGGGGGGCACAGATACGCAGTATTTT
CTSSQPRRGGTDTQYF
>TRBD1|few|TRBJ1-2|TRBV19
TGTGCCAGTAGTGACAGGGGGCAGGGCTATGGCTACACCTTC
CASSDRGQGYGYTF
>TRBD1|NA|TRBJ2-3|TRBV3-1/TRBV3-2
TGTGCTGTGTCAGGGGGTATCACAGATACGCAGTATTTT
CAVSGGITDTQYF
>NA|NA|TRBJ2-5|TRBV5-3
TGTGCCAGAAGCAGCGGAGGGTGGGAGACCCAGTACTTC
CARSSGGWETQYF
>NA|NA|TRBJ1-4|TRBV6-1
TGTGCCAGCAGTGATGGGACGGCAACTAATGAAAAACTGTTTTTT
CASSDGTATNEKLFF
>NA|NA|TRBJ1-1|TRBV2
TGTGCCAGCAGTCGGCAGGGAGGCGGTGAAGCTTTCTTT
CASSRQGGGEAFF
>NA|NA|TRBJ1-5|TRBV27
TGTGCCAGCAGTTTATCGCCCTCAGGGGGCAATCAGCCCCAGCATTTT
CASSLSPSGGNQPQHF
>NA|NA|TRBJ2-3|TRBV29-1
TGCAGCGCCCCGGACAACACAGATACGCAGTATTTT
CSAPDNTDTQYF
>TRBD1|NA|TRBJ1-2|TRBV19
TGTGCCAGTAGTATGGACAGGGAAGGAGGCTACACCTTC
CASSMDREGGYTF
>NA|NA|TRBJ1-2|TRBV5-5
TGTGCCAGCAGCCTCCAGGGAGGCTACACCTTC
CASSLQGGYTF
>NA|NA|TRBJ2-1|TRBV15
TGTGCCACCAGCAGAGGGACAGAAATTTACAATGAGCAGTTCTTC
CATSRGTEIYNEQFF
>NA|NA|TRBJ1-2|TRBV5-4
TGTGCCAGCAGCCACACTACTGATCCCTATGGCTACACCTTC
CASSHTTDPYGYTF
>TRBD1|once|TRBJ2-1|TRBV6-6
TGTGCCAGCAGCACTCGACAGGGTTCCTACAATGAGCAGTTCTTC
CASSTRQGSYNEQFF
>NA|NA|TRBJ2-7|TRBV5-1
TGCGCCAGCAGCTTGGAATCCAACTACGAGCAGTACTTC
CASSLESNYEQYF
>NA|once|TRBJ2-3|TRBV24-1
TGTGCCACCAGTGACCCCGGTGAGGCTGGCAACACAGATACGCAGTATTTT
CATSDPGEAGNTDTQYF
>NA|once|TRBJ2-7|TRBV12-3/TRBV12-4
TGTGCCAGCAGTTCGTCCTACGAGCAGTACTTC
CASSSSYEQYF
>NA|NA|TRBJ2-1|TRBV5-1
TGCGCCAGCAGCTTCGACTATACCTCCTACAATGAGCAGTTCTTC
CASSFDYTSYNEQFF
>TRBD1|once|TRBJ1-1|TRBV12-3/TRBV12-4
TGTGCCAGCAGAAACGGACAGGGTTCAGCTTTCTTT
CASRNGQGSAFF
>NA|NA|TRBJ2-7|TRBV6-5
TGTGCCAGCATTAACCCTAACGGCTACGAGCAGTACTTC
CASINPNGYEQYF
>NA|NA|TRBJ1-2|TRBV6-5
TGTGCCAGCAGTTACTCCCGGCAGGGCAGCTATGGCTACACCTTC
CASSYSRQGSYGYTF
>TRBD1|NA|TRBJ1-5|TRBV18
TGTGCCAGCTCACCGGGGACAGGGAGACATAATCAGCCCCAGCATTTT
CASSPGTGRHNQPQHF
>TRBD2|NA|TRBJ2-5|TRBV4-2
TGTGCCAGCAGCCAAGATTGGAATTACGGGGGGGAGACCCAGTACTTC
CASSQDWNYGGETQYF
>NA|NA|TRBJ1-6|TRBV20-1
TGCAGTGCTAGTGGGAGGGGTGATTCACCCCTCCACTTT
CSASGRGDSPLHF
>NA|NA|TRBJ1-4|TRBV5-1
TGCGCCAGCAGATTAGACGGTGCAACTAATGAAAAACTGTTTTTT
CASRLDGATNEKLFF
>NA|NA|TRBJ2-2|TRBV29-1
TGCAGCGTTCGACTACCAAACACCGGGGAGCTGTTTTTT
CSVRLPNTGELFF
>NA|NA|TRBJ2-1|TRBV7-2
TGTGCCAGCAGCTTATCTGACACCCCCTACAATGAGCAGTTCTTC
CASSLSDTPYNEQFF
>TRBD1|NA|TRBJ1-2|TRBV7-9
TGTGCCAGCAGCTCAGGACAGGGCTACTATGGCTACACCTTC
CASSSGQGYYGYTF